This is a list of T cell receptor beta chains from one sample in a study of blood T cell repertoires in COVID-19. The method was immunoSEQ multiplex PCR; TCRdb's version includes in-frame clones alone and lacks a portion of them. The table records about 360,000 clones, around 90% of them present only once. The sequenced sample was peripheral blood. These receptors originate from a human donor in a cohort sampled during active COVID-19. Each CDR3 is given with its conserved first and last residue. The D gene is left open where the match is weak. Where a row states a size, it is once, few, many or the class of an expanded clone; other rows omit it.

d_call clone_size j_call v_call cdr3_aa cdr3_nt
- few TRBJ1-2 TRBV6-1 CASSEAGASGYTF TGTGCCAGCAGTGAAGCGGGGGCCTCTGGCTACACCTTC
TRBD1 - TRBJ1-1 TRBV27 CASSLGQGWGNTEAFF TGTGCCAGCAGCCTCGGACAGGGATGGGGAAACACTGAAGCTTTCTTT
- - TRBJ2-7 TRBV2 CASSSTDSYEQYF TGTGCCAGCAGTTCGACAGACTCCTACGAGCAGTACTTC
- - TRBJ1-4 TRBV30 CAWSVYPQATNEKLFF TGTGCCTGGAGTGTCTACCCTCAGGCAACTAATGAAAAACTGTTTTTT
- - TRBJ2-5 TRBV28 CASSTPWVREAETQYF TGTGCCAGCAGTACCCCGTGGGTCAGGGAGGCGGAGACCCAGTACTTC
- - TRBJ2-7 TRBV6-2/TRBV6-3 CASSYLLWGLSSEQYF TGTGCCAGCAGTTACTTACTCTGGGGCCTGTCGTCCGAGCAGTACTTC
TRBD1 - TRBJ2-1 TRBV9 CASSATDRGRDNEQFF TGTGCCAGCAGCGCCACGGACAGGGGGAGAGACAATGAGCAGTTCTTC
- - TRBJ2-1 TRBV7-8 CASSSKPGLNSYNEQFF TGTGCCAGCAGCTCAAAGCCGGGACTGAACTCCTACAATGAGCAGTTCTTC
TRBD1 - TRBJ1-2 TRBV3-1/TRBV3-2 CASSRDRSTNYGYTF TGTGCCAGCAGCCGGGACAGGAGCACTAACTATGGCTACACCTTC
TRBD2 - TRBJ2-3 TRBV5-6 CASSGGLAGTLNTQYF TGTGCCAGCAGCGGAGGACTAGCGGGAACCTTGAATACGCAGTATTTT
- once TRBJ1-4 TRBV7-2 CASSSDSSTNEKLFF TGTGCCAGCAGCTCGGACAGCTCAACTAATGAAAAACTGTTTTTT
- - TRBJ2-7 TRBV27 CASSLLMGVPYEQYF TGTGCCAGCAGTTTACTTATGGGAGTACCCTACGAGCAGTACTTC
TRBD1 - TRBJ2-1 TRBV3-1/TRBV3-2 CASSQSGTGQFF TGTGCCAGCAGCCAATCCGGGACAGGTCAGTTCTTC
TRBD2 - TRBJ2-1 TRBV3-1/TRBV3-2 CASSQGMGLAGYEQFF TGTGCCAGCAGCCAAGGAATGGGTCTAGCGGGATATGAGCAGTTCTTC
TRBD2 many TRBJ2-5 TRBV15 CATSRETPGGRGETQYF TGTGCCACCAGCAGAGAAACTCCGGGAGGTAGGGGAGAGACCCAGTACTTC
- once TRBJ1-4 TRBV18 CASSSTRGRREKLFF TGTGCCAGCTCCTCCACGCGGGGGCGGCGTGAAAAACTGTTTTTT
- - TRBJ2-3 TRBV5-6 CASSSLDRKPTDTQYF TGTGCCAGCAGCTCCCTAGACCGAAAACCCACAGATACGCAGTATTTT
- - TRBJ1-6 TRBV30 CAWSLWARGGDNSPLHF TGTGCCTGGAGCCTCTGGGCCCGGGGAGGTGATAATTCACCCCTCCACTTT
TRBD2 - TRBJ2-7 TRBV28 CASSWVAGADEQYF TGTGCCAGCAGCTGGGTAGCGGGAGCGGATGAGCAGTACTTC
- - TRBJ1-2 TRBV19 CASARGAGGQGSGYTF TGTGCCAGCGCCAGAGGCGCGGGGGGCCAAGGGAGTGGCTACACCTTC
TRBD2 few TRBJ2-7 TRBV2 CASGRETHYEQYF TGTGCCTCGGGGCGGGAGACCCACTACGAGCAGTACTTC
TRBD1 - TRBJ1-2 TRBV6-5 CASTIGTGGVGYTF TGTGCCAGCACCATCGGGACAGGGGGTGTGGGCTACACCTTC
- - TRBJ2-3 TRBV18 CASSPGGSRTDTQYF TGTGCCAGCTCACCTGGGGGGAGCCGCACGGATACGCAGTATTTT
- - TRBJ2-2 TRBV7-2 CASSRDKWTGELFF TGTGCCAGCAGCCGGGACAAATGGACCGGGGAGCTGTTTTTT
TRBD2 once TRBJ2-7 TRBV18 CASSSGLAGGEQYF TGTGCCAGCTCGTCGGGACTAGCGGGAGGCGAGCAGTACTTC
TRBD2 - TRBJ2-7 TRBV27 CASSRRTSGGYEQYF TGTGCCAGCAGTCGTCGGACTAGCGGGGGGTACGAGCAGTACTTC
- - TRBJ2-7 TRBV29-1 CSVGTAATFEQYF TGCAGCGTTGGGACAGCGGCGACTTTCGAGCAGTACTTC
- - TRBJ1-3 TRBV2 CASRTSGNTIYF TGTGCCAGCAGGACTTCTGGAAACACCATATATTTT
- - TRBJ2-3 TRBV7-9 CASSFPAGQLTDTQYF TGTGCCAGCAGCTTCCCAGCGGGACAACTCACAGATACGCAGTATTTT
- - TRBJ2-4 TRBV2 CAKGGLLGNIQYF TGTGCCAAAGGAGGACTCCTCGGGAACATTCAGTACTTC
TRBD2 - TRBJ2-7 TRBV3-1/TRBV3-2 CASSQTSGDYEQYF TGTGCCAGCAGCCAAACTAGCGGGGACTACGAGCAGTACTTC
TRBD2 - TRBJ2-1 TRBV9 CASSVNAGEDGDEQFF TGTGCCAGCAGCGTAAACGCGGGAGAGGATGGGGATGAGCAGTTCTTC
- - TRBJ2-3 TRBV4-1 CASSQTTPRYHTTDTQYF TGCGCCAGCAGCCAAACCACGCCTCGATACCACACCACAGATACGCAGTATTTT
TRBD1 - TRBJ1-3 TRBV13 CASSVDRGNTIYF TGTGCCAGCAGCGTAGACAGGGGTAACACCATATATTTT
TRBD1 - TRBJ1-5 TRBV30 CAWSKIFGTGPSNQPQHF TGTGCCTGGAGTAAGATCTTCGGGACAGGGCCGAGCAATCAGCCCCAGCATTTT
TRBD2 - TRBJ2-1 TRBV9 CASSELTSNNEQFF TGTGCCAGCAGCGAGTTGACTAGCAACAATGAGCAGTTCTTC
- - TRBJ1-2 TRBV19 CASSIGGFYGYTF TGTGCCAGTAGTATCGGGGGTTTCTATGGCTACACCTTC